This T cell receptor beta chain emerged from a study of blood T cell repertoires in COVID-19 (TCRdb year 2020). Context from the whole study: The collaborator samples originated in the United States, Italy and Spain and spanned the acute and convalescent phases of COVID-19. Samples came from the ongoing ImmuneRACE study (first 160 participants) plus 1,254 subjects from 6 global collaborators. The dataset comprised deeply sampled blood TCRbeta repertoires from subjects exposed to, actively infected with, or recovered from COVID-19. The prospective study material was composed of cDNA or gDNA derived from T cells, B-cell-depleted T cells, or PBMCs. HLA class I and class II types, where available, came from metadata supplied by the sample provider rather than from assay-based typing. The sample metadata nearly always contained a de-identified subject ID, COVID-19 status, age in years and sex. The repertoires were released in a freely available public database meant as a resource for research on the immune response to SARS-CoV-2. The paper's findings and limits, for the study overall: The amount of clinical and demographic metadata varied by source and participant and was provided uncurated.

CDR1 and CDR2, looked up from the germline V gene (reference sequence), are PRHDT and FYEKMQ. Spanning cysteine to phenylalanine, the CDR3 consists of 15 amino acids. This entry keeps only the CDR3 DNA: 45 bases, framed from base 1. The germline V and J ends show losses of 5 bases and 6 bases respectively, and no gene match explains 7 bases of the junction. Points on this clone: The antigen this receptor binds is unknown. One base away there is no much larger clone; base qualities are not given.

The immunoSEQ Assay, a bias-controlled multiplex PCR, was used to amplify TCRbeta CDR3 regions from genomic DNA. The study's processing was this. Nucleated cell counts per sample were estimated from amplification of reference gene primers within the assay. Sequence reads were collapsed and filtered to measure the absolute abundance of every unique TCRbeta CDR3 rearrangement. For each sample, productive Simpson clonality was calculated as the square root of Simpson's diversity index across productive rearrangements. What TCRdb holds here is the immuneACCESS table cut down to in-frame rearrangements. Part of the clones is not present; checked against another copy, under half of the missing clones reflect an unresolved V gene, and the others are unexplained. D and trimming come from the DNA, and the V and J calls and clone size come from that table. Across this sample there are around 100,000 clones, with 87% seen only once. The top ten hold approximately 3% of the sample.

Each collaborating institution followed its own protocols to collect whole blood in K2EDTA tubes. For TCRbeta analysis, collaborators shipped samples as frozen whole blood, isolated PBMCs, or DNA extracted from either of those sample types. Recombination linked TRBV13 to TRBJ2-1, and 10 bases in between align with TRBD2. This sequence was found in a man aged 45 to 65 in a cohort sampled during active COVID-19. The material sequenced was peripheral blood. The nucleotide sequence reads as follows: TGTGCCAGCAGCCCAAGCGGGGGGGCTTTCAATGAGCAGTTCTTC. This gives the protein CASSPSGGAFNEQFF.